This is a list of T cell receptor beta chains from one sample in a study of beta chain features in type 1 diabetes. Using immunoSEQ multiplex PCR, the repertoire was profiled, and TCRdb retains in-frame clones only, with some absent. The sample lists 350,000 to 450,000 clones; over 9.5% were seen once. Sequencing was carried out using naive CD4+ T cells from blood. These receptor sequences come from a woman between 18 and 29 years old with type 1 diabetes. Each CDR3 is given with its conserved first and last residue. The D gene is left open where the match is weak. Some rows have no size entry. The others give once, few or many, or a class for an expanded clone.

>TRBV13|few|TRBJ2-1|TRBD2
CASSLGGTSGINEQFF
TGTGCCAGCAGCTTAGGCGGGACTAGCGGGATTAATGAGCAGTTCTTC
>TRBV19|-|TRBJ2-6|-
CASRTPGPGANVLTF
TGTGCCAGTAGGACCCCAGGGCCTGGGGCCAACGTCCTGACTTTC
>TRBV7-2|few|TRBJ1-2|-
CASRPRGGSYGYTF
TGTGCCAGCAGGCCCCGCGGGGGGTCTTATGGCTACACCTTC
>TRBV11-1|-|TRBJ1-6|-
CASSPGQRNSPLHF
TGTGCCAGCAGCCCTGGACAGCGTAATTCACCCCTCCACTTT
>TRBV7-3|-|TRBJ2-7|-
CASSASRSDEQYF
TGTGCCAGCAGCGCCTCGCGTAGCGACGAGCAGTACTTC
>TRBV5-1|-|TRBJ2-5|-
CASSLASETQYF
TGCGCCAGCAGCTTGGCCTCAGAGACCCAGTACTTC
>TRBV4-3|few|TRBJ1-1|-
CASSQDQGNTEAFF
TGCGCCAGCAGCCAAGATCAGGGGAACACTGAAGCTTTCTTT
>TRBV7-9|-|TRBJ2-1|TRBD2
CASSLGGSAGVDNEQFF
TGTGCCAGCAGCTTAGGGGGTAGCGCGGGAGTAGACAATGAGCAGTTCTTC
>TRBV5-1|few|TRBJ2-3|TRBD2
CASSLANGEGNTQYF
TGCGCCAGCAGCTTGGCCAACGGGGAGGGAAATACGCAGTATTTT
>TRBV4-1|few|TRBJ2-7|TRBD2
CASSHFGGMLAGGYEQYF
TGCGCCAGCAGCCACTTTGGAGGAATGCTAGCGGGAGGGTACGAGCAGTACTTC
>TRBV2|-|TRBJ1-1|-
CASGRSENTEAFF
TGTGCCAGCGGACGTAGCGAGAACACTGAAGCTTTCTTT
>TRBV5-1|-|TRBJ2-1|-
CASSAGSSSYNEQFF
TGCGCCAGCAGCGCAGGATCGAGCTCCTACAATGAGCAGTTCTTC
>TRBV5-1|-|TRBJ1-2|-
CASSTDMDGYTF
TGCGCCAGCAGCACAGACATGGATGGCTACACCTTC
>TRBV9|-|TRBJ2-5|-
CASRTASQETQYF
TGTGCCAGCAGGACAGCTTCACAAGAGACCCAGTACTTC
>TRBV9|few|TRBJ1-2|-
CASSVERDTYGYTF
TGTGCCAGCAGCGTAGAACGGGACACCTATGGCTACACCTTC
>TRBV9|once|TRBJ2-7|TRBD2
CASSVGLAAYEQYF
TGTGCCAGCAGCGTAGGACTAGCGGCTTACGAGCAGTACTTC
>TRBV29-1|-|TRBJ2-1|-
CSVVWPGGYNEQFF
TGCAGCGTTGTTTGGCCCGGGGGCTACAATGAGCAGTTCTTC
>TRBV30|few|TRBJ2-7|TRBD2
CAWARGTSGRYEQYF
TGTGCCTGGGCTCGCGGGACTAGCGGGAGATACGAGCAGTACTTC
>TRBV2|-|TRBJ2-2|-
CASSVSIGVTPNTGELFF
TGTGCCAGCAGTGTTAGTATAGGAGTAACCCCGAACACCGGGGAGCTGTTTTTT
>TRBV5-1|-|TRBJ2-3|-
CASSWDPREIGTDTQYF
TGCGCCAGCAGCTGGGACCCACGGGAGATCGGCACAGATACGCAGTATTTT
>TRBV11-1|few|TRBJ2-1|-
CASSVAWSSYNEQFF
TGTGCCAGCAGCGTAGCGTGGAGCTCCTACAATGAGCAGTTCTTC
>TRBV29-1|-|TRBJ1-4|TRBD1
CSARDEGTGYEKLFF
TGCAGCGCCCGTGATGAGGGGACAGGGTACGAAAAACTGTTTTTT
>TRBV5-1|-|TRBJ1-1|-
CARRDSNTEAFF
TGCGCCAGACGGGATTCTAACACTGAAGCTTTCTTT
>TRBV27|-|TRBJ2-3|TRBD2
CASSYQPGLAGTDTQYF
TGTGCCAGCAGTTACCAACCGGGACTAGCGGGCACAGATACGCAGTATTTT
>TRBV21-1|-|TRBJ2-7|-
CASERGENEQYF
TGTGCCAGTGAGCGGGGGGAAAACGAGCAGTACTTC
>TRBV11-2|few|TRBJ2-7|-
CASSLELDSLTSYEQYF
TGTGCCAGCAGCTTAGAGCTAGACAGCCTGACCTCCTACGAGCAGTACTTC
>TRBV18|few|TRBJ2-7|TRBD1
CASSTNLGQGGTYEQYF
TGTGCCAGCTCAACTAACCTAGGACAGGGGGGGACCTACGAGCAGTACTTC
>TRBV7-2|few|TRBJ2-1|TRBD2
CASSPRTSDLHEQFF
TGTGCCAGCAGTCCTAGGACTAGCGACCTTCATGAGCAGTTCTTC
>TRBV14|-|TRBJ1-1|-
CASSQDWVRAGETEAFF
TGTGCCAGCAGCCAAGATTGGGTCCGGGCCGGGGAGACTGAAGCTTTCTTT
>TRBV18|-|TRBJ1-6|-
CASSPIGTGLASPLHF
TGTGCCAGCTCACCTATCGGGACTGGTCTTGCTTCACCCCTCCACTTT
>TRBV6-1|few|TRBJ2-1|-
CANGGTVDNNEQFF
TGTGCCAACGGCGGGACAGTAGACAACAATGAGCAGTTCTTC
>TRBV7-6|-|TRBJ2-7|-
CASSTWEVDEQYF
TGTGCCAGCAGCACCTGGGAGGTCGACGAGCAGTACTTC
>TRBV4-3|-|TRBJ2-3|-
CASSLNQVSTDTQYF
TGCGCCAGCAGTCTTAACCAGGTGTCCACAGATACGCAGTATTTT
>TRBV4-3|-|TRBJ2-7|-
CASSRRTF
TGCGCCAGCAGCCGGAGGACCTTC
>TRBV7-3|-|TRBJ2-2|-
CASSFSTGELFF
TGTGCCAGCAGCTTCTCCACCGGGGAGCTGTTTTTT
>TRBV15|few|TRBJ2-1|-
CATRARSVYNEQFF
TGTGCCACCAGAGCGCGGAGTGTTTACAATGAGCAGTTCTTC
>TRBV30|few|TRBJ2-3|-
CAWRAAGTQYF
TGTGCCTGGCGCGCAGCAGGTACGCAGTATTTT
>TRBV7-2|few|TRBJ1-1|-
CASSLVPGNTEAFF
TGTGCCAGCAGCCTTGTCCCAGGGAACACTGAAGCTTTCTTT
>TRBV12-5|-|TRBJ2-2|-
CASGLRGTGELFF
TGTGCTAGTGGTTTGCGAGGAACCGGGGAGCTGTTTTTT
>TRBV5-1|few|TRBJ2-7|-
CASSLLSSGEQYF
TGCGCCAGCAGCTTGCTTAGTTCGGGGGAGCAGTACTTC
>TRBV6-6|few|TRBJ1-2|TRBD1
CASSIWTGNYGYTF
TGTGCCAGCAGTATCTGGACAGGGAACTATGGCTACACCTTC
>TRBV18|-|TRBJ1-2|TRBD1
CASSPDRGRLDGYTF
TGTGCCAGCTCACCCGACAGGGGGCGGCTGGATGGCTACACCTTC
>TRBV6-5|-|TRBJ1-3|-
CASSYSTSSGNTIYF
TGTGCCAGCAGTTACTCGACTAGCTCTGGAAACACCATATATTTT
>TRBV2|-|TRBJ2-7|-
CASSRQDAEQYF
TGTGCCAGCAGTCGACAGGATGCCGAGCAGTACTTC
>TRBV27|-|TRBJ2-3|TRBD2
CASRQGLPNTQYF
TGTGCCAGCCGCCAGGGACTACCGAATACGCAGTATTTT
>TRBV7-2|-|TRBJ1-1|-
CASSLDGNIMNTEAFF
TGTGCCAGCAGCTTAGACGGGAATATAATGAACACTGAAGCTTTCTTT
>TRBV30|few|TRBJ2-1|-
CAWGRGYTDEQFF
TGTGCCTGGGGTAGGGGCTATACGGATGAGCAGTTCTTC
>TRBV4-3|few|TRBJ2-5|-
CASSPNVIRQETSWETQYF
TGCGCCAGCAGCCCGAACGTTATTAGACAGGAGACAAGCTGGGAGACCCAGTACTTC
>TRBV29-1|few|TRBJ1-3|-
CSVRRRLSGNTIYF
TGCAGCGTTCGACGGAGACTCTCTGGAAACACCATATATTTT
>TRBV7-6|-|TRBJ1-1|-
CASSLSEAQGTEAFF
TGTGCCAGCAGCCTGTCGGAGGCACAAGGGACTGAAGCTTTCTTT
>TRBV11-2|few|TRBJ2-3|-
CASSPDRGTQYF
TGTGCCAGCAGTCCTGATAGGGGTACGCAGTATTTT
>TRBV27|few|TRBJ2-7|-
CASSPSSGDTYEQYF
TGTGCCAGCAGTCCCTCGTCGGGAGACACGTACGAGCAGTACTTC
>TRBV7-2|-|TRBJ2-1|TRBD1
CASSAGTGSPYNEQFF
TGTGCCAGCAGCGCCGGGACAGGGAGCCCTTACAATGAGCAGTTCTTC
>TRBV27|-|TRBJ2-7|-
CASSPPGLSYEQYF
TGTGCCAGCAGTCCTCCGGGACTCTCCTACGAGCAGTACTTC
>TRBV30|-|TRBJ2-1|-
CAWSVGGITNEQFF
TGTGCCTGGAGTGTAGGAGGAATAACCAATGAGCAGTTCTTC
>TRBV5-4|-|TRBJ1-6|TRBD1
CASSFQDRGSSPLHF
TGTGCCAGCAGCTTCCAGGACAGGGGTAGTTCACCCCTCCACTTT
>TRBV11-2|-|TRBJ2-7|-
CASSLPSYEQYF
TGTGCCAGCAGCTTACCTTCCTACGAGCAGTACTTC
>TRBV19|few|TRBJ2-3|TRBD2
CASRGGTGGPTDTQYF
TGTGCCAGTAGGGGAGGAACGGGGGGTCCCACAGATACGCAGTATTTT
>TRBV19|few|TRBJ1-2|-
CAITEGYGYTF
TGTGCCATTACGGAGGGCTATGGCTACACCTTC